The present T cell receptor beta chain was sequenced within a study of post-analysis software for immune sequencing data. Study in general: Multiple sclerosis in the patients followed relapsing-remitting, secondary progressive and progressive-relapsing courses.

V was shortened by 3 bases and J by 8 bases, with 17 bases between the two germline ends. CDR1 is SGHRS and CDR2 is YFSETQ in the germline V gene. CDR3 size: 14 residues. Prepared TCR beta cDNA libraries contained unique molecular identifiers. Between roughly 1 and 10 million T cells gave rise to some 520,000 cDNA molecules. TCRdb re-analysed the PCR reads in MiXCR, keeping a single row per CDR3 protein. The sample lists about 460,000 distinct CDR3 sequences; under 55% were seen once. Study-wide findings and caveats: Multiple sclerosis patients had significantly lower normalized Chao1 diversity than controls. The study found TRBV5-6, TRBV5-1 and TRBV20-1 among about five TRBV segments more frequent in patients than controls. Batch-matched samples strongly co-clustered by F measure.

A remark on this clonotype: What it binds is unknown.

Sequencing was done on a sample of blood. J is TRBJ1-2 and V is TRBV5-1, with D possibly TRBD1 on 5 matching bases. The clonotype originates from a girl under 18 with multiple sclerosis. The CDR3 loop is CASSWSTGPNGYTF. CDR3 bases: TGCGCCAGCAGCTGGAGTACAGGTCCTAACGGCTACACCTTC.